The 18 T cell receptor beta chains in this list originate from one sample, sequenced in a study of Graves' ophthalmopathy and Graves' hyperthyroidism. Amplified material comprised TCR beta CDR3 regions derived from RNA transcripts. First-round RT-PCR used HTBI primers; second-round multiplex PCR followed. Each CDR3 protein is one row after TCRdb ran MiXCR on the multiplex PCR reads. The sample has 450,000 to 600,000 distinct CDR3 sequences; just under 40% are singletons. Sequencing was performed on peripheral blood or thyroid tissue (not recorded which). Receptor source: an adult man with Graves' hyperthyroidism.

CDR3 coding DNA: TGTGCCAGCAGCGCCCTAGCGGGGGGGAGCACCGGGGAGCTGTTTTTT. Its protein product is CASSALAGGSTGELFF. This chain links TRBV9 with TRBJ2-2; 12 nucleotides line up with TRBD2. Germline-derived CDR1 and CDR2 are SGDLS and YYNGEE. The CDR3 is made up of 16 amino acids. With V trimmed by 3 bases and J by 4 bases, 4 bases remained unmatched.

This clonotype was seen at least ten times. The V and J genes are TRBV20-1 and TRBJ2-7; a possible D gene is TRBD1 (6 bases). The germline V and J ends were trimmed by 5 bases and 0 bases, with 14 bases remaining between them. The CDR3 length is 14 residues. Looked up from germline, CDR1 is DFQATT and CDR2 is SNEGSKA (reference sequence). CDR3 region: CSALDRNLSYEQYF. In nucleotides, the CDR3 is TGCAGTGCTCTCGACAGGAACCTCTCCTACGAGCAGTACTTC.

This clonotype was seen a few times. The chain carries TRBV27 and TRBJ1-1; TRBD1 might be the D (5 bases). Trimming removed 2 bases from V and 1 base from J, with 11 bases in between. The germline gives CDR1 MNHEY, CDR2 SMNVEV (reference sequence). This CDR3 spans 15 amino acids. The CDR3 reads CASSLGAGGNTEAFF. The CDR3 DNA reads TGTGCCAGCAGTTTAGGGGCAGGTGGGAACACTGAAGCTTTCTTT.

This sequence joins TRBV20-1 and TRBJ1-5, with a weak D call TRBD1 (5 bases). This CDR3 comprises 18 residues. CDR1 and CDR2 from the germline V gene are DFQATT and SNEGSKA (reference sequence). The V gene lost 6 bases and the J gene lost 3 bases, with 27 bases spanning the gap. DNA of the CDR3: TGCAGTGCCACCGCGACTAGCGGGACGGCGAATCCCAATCAGCCCCAGCATTTT. It translates to CSATATSGTANPNQPQHF.

This clonotype has more than one count but fewer than ten. The genes are TRBV7-8 and TRBJ1-2; a weak D match, TRBD1 (5 bases). V gave up 5 bases and J gave up 3 bases, with 19 bases separating them. The CDR3 covers 16 residues. CDR1 and CDR2 from the germline V gene are SGHVS and FQNEAQ. This CDR3 reads CASSQRGDGSDYGYTF. The CDR3 DNA reads TGTGCCAGCAGCCAACGGGGGGACGGCAGTGACTATGGCTACACCTTC.

This clonotype was counted between two and nine times. The chain links TRBV2 to TRBJ2-2, with TRBD2 identical over 10 bases. The CDR3 has 15 amino acids. With 5 bases clipped from V and 4 bases from J, the junction kept 4 bases outside the gene matches. Germline V gene lookup returns CDR1 SNHLY and CDR2 FYNNEI. The CDR3 spells CASSLAGVSTGELFF. In nucleotides, the CDR3 is TGTGCCAGCAGTCTAGCGGGAGTATCCACCGGGGAGCTGTTTTTT.

This rearrangement joins TRBV7-2 to TRBJ1-4, with 9 bases aligning to TRBD1. This CDR3 is 14 amino acids long. Germline V gene lookup returns CDR1 SGHTA and CDR2 FQGNSA. J gave up 6 bases and V 5 bases, and 4 bases lay outside the gene matches. In DNA form, the CDR3 reads TGTGCCAGCAGCGCCGACAGGGGGGATGAAAAACTGTTTTTT. Translated, it gives CASSADRGDEKLFF.

This clonotype was observed a handful of times. The J gene is TRBJ1-5, the V gene TRBV12-5; 7 positions agree with TRBD1. The CDR3 length is 15 residues. In germline, CDR1 is LGHNT, CDR2 FRNRAP. After removal of 8 bases from V and 0 bases from J, the junction contained 7 bases not matched to a gene. The CDR3: CASSMGQLSNQPQHF. The CDR3 region has the DNA TGTGCTAGTTCAATGGGACAGCTTAGCAATCAGCCCCAGCATTTT.

The genes are TRBV19 and TRBJ2-7, with D possibly being TRBD2 (6 bases). V dropped 3 bases and J dropped 3 bases, with 15 bases sitting between them. Germline V gene data show CDR1 as LNHDA and CDR2 as SQIVND (reference sequence). This CDR3 contains 15 residues. This chain's CDR3 is CASSMMTSGIYEQYF. The CDR3 region has the DNA TGTGCCAGTAGTATGATGACTAGTGGGATCTACGAGCAGTACTTC.

This clonotype was counted many times. J is TRBJ1-1 and V is TRBV13; TRBD1 is a possible D gene (6 bases). V was shortened by 8 bases and J by 0 bases, with 10 bases between the two germline ends. The V gene's germline CDR1 is PRHDT and CDR2 FYEKMQ (reference sequence). This CDR3 is built from 13 residues. The DNA for the CDR3 is TGTGCCAGCGGACAGATAATGAACACTGAAGCTTTCTTT. This sequence encodes CASGQIMNTEAFF.

This clonotype was counted many times. This chain connects TRBV12-3 or TRBV12-4 to TRBJ2-7, with D unclear. V lost 1 base to trimming and J lost 2 bases, with 6 bases between them. CDR3 length: 13 amino acids. In DNA, the CDR3 is TGTGCCAGCAGTTTAGACCCTACCTACGAGCAGTACTTC. Protein product: CASSLDPTYEQYF.

This clonotype was recorded a few times. The chain couples TRBV2 to TRBJ2-7, with 10 bases fitting TRBD2. The CDR3 length is 16 residues. Germline trimming cut 4 bases from V and 3 bases from J; bases unmatched to any gene: 9. Germline values: CDR1 SNHLY, CDR2 FYNNEI. CDR3 region: CASSGSTGTSDYEQYF. CDR3 coding DNA: TGTGCCAGCAGTGGGTCAACCGGGACTAGCGACTACGAGCAGTACTTC.

Many counts were recorded for this clonotype. The chain employs TRBV7-9 and TRBJ2-5, with a weak D call TRBD1 (5 bases). Germline V gene sequence: CDR1 SEHNR, CDR2 FQNEAQ (reference sequence). Trimming left V 2 bases short and J 5 bases short, with 9 bases between. The CDR3 runs 13 residues. The CDR3 spells CASSLQGMETQYF. The CDR3 DNA follows: TGTGCCAGCAGCTTACAGGGTATGGAGACCCAGTACTTC.

There are many counts of this clonotype. This chain links TRBV20-1 with TRBJ1-3; D is undetermined. This CDR3 comprises 14 residues. CDR1 DFQATT and CDR2 SNEGSKA come from the germline V gene (reference sequence). Trimming left V 2 bases short and J 6 bases short, with 14 bases between. This CDR3 reads CSARKDFPKNTIYF. In nucleotides, the CDR3 is TGCAGTGCTAGAAAAGACTTTCCTAAAAACACCATATATTTT.

In its sample, this clonotype was seen many times. V gene TRBV29-1 combines with J gene TRBJ1-1, with D hard to call. This CDR3 comprises 12 residues. Germline values: CDR1 SQVTM, CDR2 ANQGSEA. Trimming pared 4 bases from V and 4 bases from J, leaving 10 bases between. The CDR3 nucleotides read TGCAGCGTTGTAGACCCGGGCACTGAAGCTTTCTTT. Encoded protein: CSVVDPGTEAFF.

The sample holds a few counts of this clonotype. The chain uses TRBV4-1 and TRBJ1-4, with 8 bases lining up with TRBD1. Per the germline V gene, CDR1 is MGHRA and CDR2 is YSYEKL. V shed 1 base, J shed 8 bases, and the junction held 6 bases outside the gene matches. The CDR3 runs 15 residues. In DNA form, the CDR3 reads TGCGCCAGCAGCCAAGTTCAGGGGGCAGGGGAAAAACTGTTTTTT. It specifies CASSQVQGAGEKLFF.

This clonotype has at least ten counts. V gene TRBV6-6 combines with J gene TRBJ2-2, with TRBD2 as a possible D gene (6 bases). Trimming removed 2 bases from V and 7 bases from J, with 14 bases in between. This CDR3 contains 15 residues. Germline V gene lookup returns CDR1 MNHNY and CDR2 SVGAGI (reference sequence). Here the CDR3 DNA reads TGTGCCAGCAGTTACCTCGGGGGAGAGGACGGGGAGCTGTTTTTT. It yields the protein CASSYLGGEDGELFF.

The rearrangement uses TRBV9 and TRBJ2-1, with D possibly TRBD1 on 5 matching bases. This CDR3 contains 15 residues. Germline V gives CDR1 SGDLS, CDR2 YYNGEE. Trimming left V 0 bases short and J 2 bases short, with 9 bases between. The CDR3 coding sequence is TGTGCCAGCAGCGTAGGGGGCAGCACCTACAATGAGCAGTTCTTC. Protein product: CASSVGGSTYNEQFF.